The 10 T cell receptor beta chains presented below share a single source sample, sequenced in a study of blood T cell repertoires in COVID-19. Produced via immunoSEQ multiplex PCR; TCRdb's table is partial and in-frame only. The top ten hold approximately 15% of the sample, which has about 180,000 clones, around 80% seen once. The sequencing input was PBMCs or T cells enriched from blood (not recorded which). These receptors were taken from a man between 60 and 70 years old who had been exposed to COVID-19.

V usage is TRBV7-3 and J usage is TRBJ1-1, with D possibly matching TRBD1 (6 bases). Germline CDR1 and CDR2: SGHTA and FQGTGA. The CDR3 is 14 residues long. Trimming took off 4 bases at V and 2 bases at J, with 11 bases between the two ends. CDR3 in amino acids: CASSSQGTNTEAFF. The CDR3 DNA is TGTGCCAGCAGCTCACAGGGAACAAACACTGAAGCTTTCTTT. Drawing the rest from reference TRBV7-3 and TRBJ1-1, the complete variable domain is GAGVSQTPSNKVTEKGKYVELRCDPISGHTALYWYRQSLGQGPEFLIYFQGTGAADDSGLPNDRFFAVRPEGSVSTLKIQRTERGDSAVYLCASSSQGTNTEAFFGQGTRLTVV.

The rearrangement uses TRBV27 and TRBJ2-7; D not resolved. The CDR3 is 15 residues long. Germline V gene data show CDR1 as MNHEY and CDR2 as SMNVEV (reference sequence). Trimming stripped 7 bases from V and 5 bases from J, with 21 bases between. CDR3 sequence: CASNPTTIASNEQYF. The CDR3 nucleotides read TGTGCCAGCAACCCCACTACAATAGCAAGCAACGAGCAGTACTTC.

The rearrangement uses TRBV7-2 and TRBJ2-1, with D possibly TRBD2 on 6 matching bases. The germline gives CDR1 SGHTA, CDR2 FQGNSA. CDR3 length: 14 residues. Trimming pared 5 bases from V and 6 bases from J, leaving 14 bases between. CDR3 sequence reads: CASSRPGGSNEQFF. CDR3 sequence (DNA): TGTGCCAGCAGCCGTCCCGGAGGGTCCAATGAGCAGTTCTTC.

The CDR3 loop reads CASSGPRGDTQYF. The CDR3 DNA follows: TGTGCCAGCAGCGGACCCAGGGGAGATACGCAGTATTTT. The chain recombines TRBV9 with TRBJ2-3, with D tentatively TRBD1 (6 bases). CDR3 length equals 13 residues. Germline values: CDR1 SGDLS, CDR2 YYNGEE. Trimming took off 3 bases at V and 5 bases at J, with 10 bases between the two ends.

The chain is built from TRBV19 and TRBJ2-5; D is possibly TRBD2 (6 bases). The CDR3 runs 12 residues. The germline V and J ends were trimmed by 3 bases and 10 bases, with 12 bases remaining between them. Germline CDR1 LNHDA, CDR2 SQIVND (reference sequence). CDR3 in amino acids: CASSISGEGQYF. The CDR3 nucleotides read TGTGCCAGTAGTATCTCGGGAGAGGGCCAGTACTTC.

A few counts support this clone. The chain uses TRBV3-1 (or the pseudogene TRBV3-2) and TRBJ2-5, with a possible D match to TRBD2 (6 bases). V was pared by 1 base and J by 5 bases, with 14 bases between. Per the germline V gene, CDR1 is LGHDT and CDR2 is YNNKEL (reference sequence). CDR3 length: 15 amino acids. The CDR3 DNA follows: TGTGCCAGCAGCCAAGTACCCCCTAGCGATGAGACCCAGTACTTC. It encodes CASSQVPPSDETQYF.

This chain links TRBV25-1 with TRBJ1-1, with unresolved D. The CDR3 is 15 residues long. Trimming removed 0 bases at V and 0 bases at J, with 8 bases between. Looked up from germline, CDR1 is MGHDK and CDR2 is SYGVNS. The CDR3 reads CASSEYSGVNTEAFF. DNA of the CDR3: TGTGCCAGCAGTGAATACTCAGGCGTGAACACTGAAGCTTTCTTT.

The genes are TRBV11-3 and TRBJ2-7; 7 bases fit TRBD2. V shed 5 bases, J shed 5 bases, and the junction held 12 bases outside the gene matches. This CDR3 spans 15 amino acids. Germline CDR1 SGHNT, CDR2 YENEEA. CDR3 region: CASSPGSGMRHEQYF. CDR3 nucleotide sequence: TGTGCCAGCAGCCCAGGCAGCGGGATGAGGCACGAGCAGTACTTC.

The chain is built from TRBV29-1 and TRBJ2-5, with 12 bases lining up with TRBD2. Germline CDR1 is SQVTM and CDR2 is ANQGSEA. The CDR3 extends over 15 amino acids. V lost 7 bases, J lost 5 bases, and 11 bases stayed unmatched. CDR3 protein: CSAPGLAGLGETQYF. DNA for the CDR3: TGCAGCGCCCCAGGACTAGCGGGACTGGGGGAGACCCAGTACTTC.

The chain joins TRBV2 to TRBJ1-4; no clear D. CDR3 length: 14 residues. Germline CDR1 reads SNHLY; CDR2 reads FYNNEI. The V and J ends lost 11 bases and 3 bases respectively, with 16 bases between them. The CDR3 reads CAGGFIQSNEKLFF. The CDR3 bases are TGTGCCGGAGGATTCATACAATCTAATGAAAAACTGTTTTTT.